This T cell receptor beta chain came from a study of blood T cell repertoires in COVID-19. Overall study context: Material from acute and convalescent COVID-19 was sourced from the United States, Italy and Spain. In each case, the material was cDNA or gDNA derived from T cells, B-cell-depleted T cells, or PBMCs.

Per the original methods: Scientists estimated how many nucleated cells there were by amplifying reference gene primers. Libraries were prepared by immunoSEQ multiplex PCR; TCRdb keeps only in-frame clonotypes and omits some of them. V and J calls and clone size are as listed in that table; D and trimming were resolved from the DNA. The sample shows under 150,000 clones, over 60% of them seen only once. V lost 5 bases to trimming and J lost 0 bases; unmatched junction nucleotides: 12. CDR1 and CDR2 from the germline V gene are MRHNA and SNTAGT. The CDR3 sequence is 18 residues long. The specimen was peripheral blood. The sequence was obtained from a woman aged 50 to 65 with active or convalescent COVID-19. This chain joins TRBV6-4 and TRBJ2-7, with TRBD2 matching 11 bases. In DNA form, the CDR3 reads TGTGCCAGCAGTACTCCGGGACTAGCGGATAAGAGCTCCTACGAGCAGTACTTC. This codes for CASSTPGLADKSSYEQYF.